The 27 T cell receptor beta chains below come from one sample, sequenced in a study of Ad26.COV2.S vaccination and SARS-CoV-2 variants. Data came from immunoSEQ multiplex PCR; TCRdb stores just in-frame clones and leaves some out. The sample includes approximately 410,000 clones, more than 75% of them seen just once. As to treatment: roughly 19 received Ad26.COV2.S at low or high dose, single or two shots; about 5 received placebo; per-sample allocation not given. On day 63 after the first injection, vaccine and placebo recipients gave samples. This specimen was peripheral blood, taken in a trial of Ad26.COV2.S vaccine versus placebo. Receptors originate from a person between 18 and 65 years old who received the Ad26.COV2.S COVID-19 vaccine or a placebo.

The genes are TRBV6-1 and TRBJ1-5; D uncertain. Germline V gene lookup returns CDR1 MNHNS and CDR2 SASEGT. Trimming left V 2 bases short and J 4 bases short, with 12 bases between. The CDR3 extends over 15 amino acids. The CDR3 loop reads CASSETGNPNQPQHF. Here the CDR3 DNA reads TGTGCCAGCAGTGAAACGGGAAACCCAAATCAGCCCCAGCATTTT.

On this clone: One end of the junction does not line up with germline, which may come from a read error. The J gene is TRBJ1-2, the V gene TRBV25-1; D is uncertain. The CDR3 loop spans 12 amino acids. From germline, CDR1 is MGHDK and CDR2 SYGVNS. The DNA of the CDR3 is TGTGCCAGCAGAGAATCGGCTCGTGGCTACACCTTC. It is translated as CASRESARGYTF.

The chain couples TRBV6-2 or TRBV6-3 to TRBJ2-6, with D perhaps matching TRBD1 (5 bases). CDR1 MNHEY and CDR2 SVGEGT come from the germline V gene. This CDR3 contains 15 residues. The V end was cut by 5 bases, the J end by 1 base, with 9 bases between. The CDR3 DNA follows: TGTGCCAGCAGTAACGCAGGGTCTGGGGCCAACGTCCTGACTTTC. It encodes CASSNAGSGANVLTF.

The genes are TRBV5-1 and TRBJ1-1; maybe TRBD1 (5 bases). Trimming removed 1 base from V and 9 bases from J, with 19 bases in between. The CDR3 is made up of 15 amino acids. CDR1 is SGHRS, CDR2 YFSETQ, per germline. This CDR3 is CASSLPSGEGQQAFF. The CDR3 DNA follows: TGCGCCAGCAGCTTGCCTTCGGGGGAGGGGCAACAAGCTTTCTTT.

The gene calls are TRBV7-6 and TRBJ1-1; the D gene is possibly TRBD1 (6 bases). This CDR3 is 15 amino acids long. The germline V and J ends were trimmed by 1 base and 3 bases, with 12 bases remaining between them. The germline CDR1 and CDR2 sequences are SGHVS and FNYEAQ. CDR3: CASSLGIRGDTEAFF. In DNA form, the CDR3 reads TGTGCCAGCAGCTTAGGTATAAGGGGGGACACTGAAGCTTTCTTT.

This clone occurred a few times. This chain connects TRBV15 to TRBJ1-1; D might be TRBD1 (5 bases). V was clipped by 1 base and J by 3 bases, with 12 bases between them. The CDR3 is 15 amino acids. Germline assignment: CDR1 LNHNV and CDR2 YYDKDF (reference sequence). In nucleotides, the CDR3 is TGTGCCACCAGCAGAGTCTCTACAGGAGACACTGAAGCTTTCTTT. This sequence encodes CATSRVSTGDTEAFF.

The chain recombines TRBV19 with TRBJ2-2, with TRBD1 matching over 9 bases. The germline V gene encodes CDR1 LNHDA and CDR2 SQIVND (reference sequence). V was clipped by 4 bases and J by 6 bases; unmatched bases: 3. This CDR3 has 14 amino acids. CDR3: CASSRTGAPGELFF. For the CDR3, the DNA is TGTGCCAGTAGTAGGACAGGGGCTCCCGGGGAGCTGTTTTTT.

The chain joins TRBV4-2 to TRBJ1-5; 9 nucleotides align to TRBD1. CDR1 is LGHNA, CDR2 YNFKEQ, per germline. The V and J ends lost 0 bases and 5 bases, in that order; junction bases with no gene match: 5. CDR3 length: 16 residues. The CDR3 DNA is TGTGCCAGCAGCCAAGACTGGGACAGGGACTATCAGCCCCAGCATTTT. Translating gives CASSQDWDRDYQPQHF.

The chain recombines TRBV11-2 with TRBJ2-2; D is undetermined. CDR1 and CDR2 (germline): SGHAT, FQNNGV. V lost 5 bases and J 5 bases, leaving 12 bases between the germline ends. CDR3 length: 14 residues. CDR3 in amino acids: CASSPTVGTGELFF. Written as DNA, the CDR3 is TGTGCCAGCAGCCCCACAGTCGGTACCGGGGAGCTGTTTTTT.

The rearrangement joins TRBV2 to TRBJ1-6; a possible D gene is TRBD1 (6 bases). V lost 5 bases and J lost 6, with 8 bases in between. The CDR3 length is 13 residues. Germline CDR1 SNHLY, CDR2 FYNNEI. CDR3 in DNA: TGTGCCAGCAGTCCGGACAGTAATTCACCCCTCCACTTT. Translation gives CASSPDSNSPLHF.

The chain has TRBV11-1 and TRBJ2-3, with D perhaps matching TRBD2 (7 bases). V lost 5 bases and J lost 0, with 9 bases in between. The germline gives CDR1 SGHAT, CDR2 FQDESV (reference sequence). This CDR3 contains 14 residues. The CDR3, as DNA: TGTGCCAGCAGCCGCGGGGGCAGCACAGATACGCAGTATTTT. This translates into CASSRGGSTDTQYF.

The chain uses TRBV5-4 and TRBJ2-2; D remains unclear. V shed 0 bases and J shed 0 bases, with 9 bases lying between them. The CDR3 consists of 16 residues. Germline loops: CDR1 SGHNT, CDR2 YYREEE (reference sequence). Here the CDR3 reads CASSLGYLANTGELFF. CDR3 sequence (DNA): TGTGCCAGCAGCTTGGGTTACCTAGCGAACACCGGGGAGCTGTTTTTT.

This chain links TRBV6-2 or TRBV6-3 with TRBJ2-2; 9 bases agree with TRBD2. V trimming: 7 bases; J trimming: 3 bases; junction bases outside the gene matches: 9. The CDR3 has 16 amino acids. CDR1 MNHEY and CDR2 SVGEGT come from the germline V gene. The CDR3 here is CASIPSRGGDTGELFF. CDR3 in DNA: TGTGCCAGCATCCCCTCGCGGGGGGGAGACACCGGGGAGCTGTTTTTT.

This chain links TRBV4-1 with TRBJ1-4, with TRBD1 identical over 11 bases. V lost 4 bases and J lost 0; bases outside the gene matches: 7. The CDR3 sequence is 18 residues long. Germline CDR1 reads MGHRA; CDR2 reads YSYEKL. The CDR3 protein is CASSLGTGGIATNEKLFF. The CDR3 DNA follows: TGCGCCAGCAGCCTTGGGACAGGGGGAATTGCAACTAATGAAAAACTGTTTTTT.

Here the CDR3 reads CATSDRKTQETQYF. The CDR3 DNA follows: TGTGCCACCAGTGATAGGAAAACTCAAGAGACCCAGTACTTC. The V call is TRBV24-1, the J call TRBJ2-5, with no clear D. CDR3 length equals 14 residues. V shed 3 bases and J shed 2 bases, with 9 bases lying between them. Germline assignment: CDR1 KGHDR and CDR2 SFDVKD.

The chain recombines TRBV7-9 with TRBJ2-1; no definite D call. V lost 4 bases to trimming and J lost 7 bases, with 23 bases between them. The CDR3 length is 17 residues. CDR1 and CDR2 from the germline V gene are SEHNR and FQNEAQ (reference sequence). CDR3 amino acids: CASSSTADKVVGNEQFF. DNA for the CDR3: TGTGCCAGCAGCTCAACTGCCGACAAGGTCGTTGGGAATGAGCAGTTCTTC.

V and J are TRBV11-2 and TRBJ2-3; D is undetermined. V dropped 2 bases and J dropped 6 bases, with 3 bases sitting between them. Germline CDR1 SGHAT, CDR2 FQNNGV. The CDR3 has 11 amino acids. The CDR3 region is CASSLLDTQYF. The DNA of the CDR3 is TGTGCCAGCAGCTTACTGGATACGCAGTATTTT.

J is TRBJ1-3 and V is TRBV7-2; no definite D call. The V gene's germline CDR1 is SGHTA and CDR2 FQGNSA. This CDR3 has 14 residues. V was pared by 5 bases and J by 7 bases, with 15 bases between. Here the CDR3 reads CASSPRTLGNTIYF. The CDR3 region has the DNA TGTGCCAGCAGCCCAAGAACGTTAGGGAACACCATATATTTT.

The chain joins TRBV7-8 to TRBJ1-6, with no clear D. V was pared by 4 bases and J by 7 bases, with 14 bases between. Looked up from germline, CDR1 is SGHVS and CDR2 is FQNEAQ. The CDR3 runs 15 residues. CDR3 DNA: TGTGCCAGCAGCTACCGGGAGACCTCCAATTCACCCCTCCACTTT. Protein product: CASSYRETSNSPLHF.

The chain employs TRBV7-9 and TRBJ2-3; 9 bases agree with TRBD1. This CDR3 contains 14 residues. V shed 7 bases and J 1 base; nucleotides not matched to a gene: 3. Germline-derived CDR1 and CDR2 are SEHNR and FQNEAQ (reference sequence). CDR3 DNA: TGTGCCAGCAAATGGGACAGGGGCACAGATACGCAGTATTTT. It yields the protein CASKWDRGTDTQYF.

The CDR3 coding sequence is TGTGCCAGCAGCCCCCGGGAGGACATCTATAGCAATCAGCCCCAGCATTTT. It encodes CASSPREDIYSNQPQHF. The gene calls are TRBV7-6 and TRBJ1-5, with D possibly TRBD1 on 5 matching bases. The CDR3 has 17 residues. Germline assignment: CDR1 SGHVS and CDR2 FNYEAQ. V dropped 5 bases and J dropped 0 bases, with 17 bases sitting between them.

The sample holds one count of this clone. The chain uses TRBV5-1 and TRBJ2-2; possibly TRBD2 for D (6 bases). V was cut by 4 bases and J by 0 bases, with 13 bases left in between. Germline loops: CDR1 SGHRS, CDR2 YFSETQ. This CDR3 has 16 residues. This chain's CDR3 is CASSRGLPPNTGELFF. Here the CDR3 DNA reads TGCGCCAGCAGCCGGGGACTTCCGCCGAACACCGGGGAGCTGTTTTTT.

The V call is TRBV5-1, the J call TRBJ2-3; a weak D match, TRBD1 (7 bases). Germline assignment: CDR1 SGHRS and CDR2 YFSETQ. Trimming took off 3 bases at V and 4 bases at J, with 15 bases between the two ends. This CDR3 is built from 15 residues. The CDR3 DNA sequence: TGCGCCAGCAGCTGGGGGGACAGATCCCCAGATACGCAGTATTTT. Translated: CASSWGDRSPDTQYF.

The chain combines TRBV28 with TRBJ2-6, with 7 positions matching TRBD2. Germline V lookup: CDR1 MDHEN, CDR2 SYDVKM. The CDR3 loop spans 16 amino acids. Losses at the gene ends were 6 bases for V and 4 bases for J; bases not matched to a gene: 9. As DNA, the CDR3 is TGTGCCAGCAGCCGACTAGCCCCAGAGGGGGCCAACGTCCTGACTTTC. The encoded protein is CASSRLAPEGANVLTF.

This chain connects TRBV5-1 to TRBJ2-6, with TRBD1 as a possible D gene (5 bases). This CDR3 spans 16 amino acids. The germline V gene has CDR1 SGHRS and CDR2 YFSETQ. Trimming took 4 bases from V and 0 from J, leaving 11 bases between them. CDR3 bases: TGCGCCAGCAGCACAGGACAACACTCTGGGGCCAACGTCCTGACTTTC. Its protein is CASSTGQHSGANVLTF.

This clone was counted between two and nine times. This chain joins TRBV5-4 and TRBJ1-4, with a weak D call TRBD1 (5 bases). The CDR3 covers 15 residues. The V gene's germline CDR1 is SGHNT and CDR2 YYREEE (reference sequence). V was clipped by 5 bases and J by 6 bases, with 17 bases between them. The CDR3 DNA reads as TGTGCCAGCAGTATTCCAGGGAAAGGGGATGAAAAACTGTTTTTT. Amino acid sequence: CASSIPGKGDEKLFF. Full variable domain (remainder filled in from reference TRBV5-4 and TRBJ1-4): ETGVTQSPTHLIKTRGQQVTLRCSSQSGHNTVSWYQQALGQGPQFIFQYYREEENGRGNFPPRFSGLQFPNYSSELNVNALELDDSALYLCASSIPGKGDEKLFFGSGTQLSVL.

The V call is TRBV7-2, the J call TRBJ1-2; unclear D gene. CDR1 is SGHTA, CDR2 FQGNSA, per germline. V was clipped by 1 base and J by 2 bases, with 11 bases between them. The CDR3 runs to 15 residues. The CDR3 sequence is CASSLVAGRNYGYTF. In DNA form, the CDR3 reads TGTGCCAGCAGCTTAGTGGCTGGCAGAAACTATGGCTACACCTTC.